The rows below give T cell receptor beta chains drawn from one sample of a study of blood T cell repertoires in COVID-19. The repertoire was sequenced with immunoSEQ multiplex PCR; TCRdb's copy has only in-frame clones and lacks some. The sample consists of fewer than 400,000 clones, roughly 90% of them appearing once. Source material: peripheral blood. The receptors come from a woman aged 25 to 45 with COVID-19, enrolled during active disease. CDR3s include the opening cysteine and the closing phenylalanine or tryptophan. The order of the fields is CDR3 length, D gene, V gene, J gene, clone size, CDR3 protein, CDR3 DNA. D genes are given only for firm matches. Clone size, where shown, is once, few, many, or a class for clones that have expanded.

CDR3 length: 14; D gene: .; V gene: TRBV5-1; J gene: TRBJ2-1; clone size: .; CDR3 protein: CASSWETLYNEQFF; CDR3 DNA: TGCGCCAGCAGCTGGGAGACGCTATACAATGAGCAGTTCTTC
CDR3 length: 15; D gene: .; V gene: TRBV19; J gene: TRBJ1-4; clone size: once; CDR3 protein: CASSMDRSTNEKLFF; CDR3 DNA: TGTGCCAGTAGTATGGACAGATCAACTAATGAAAAACTGTTTTTT
CDR3 length: 15; D gene: TRBD1; V gene: TRBV9; J gene: TRBJ1-4; clone size: .; CDR3 protein: CASSEGTGGYEKLFF; CDR3 DNA: TGTGCCAGCAGCGAGGGGACAGGGGGCTATGAAAAACTGTTTTTT
CDR3 length: 11; D gene: TRBD1; V gene: TRBV24-1; J gene: TRBJ1-1; clone size: .; CDR3 protein: CATRRDREAFF; CDR3 DNA: TGTGCCACCCGCCGGGACAGGGAAGCTTTCTTT
CDR3 length: 14; D gene: .; V gene: TRBV30; J gene: TRBJ1-1; clone size: .; CDR3 protein: CAWTLGSRGGEAFF; CDR3 DNA: TGTGCCTGGACCCTCGGCTCCCGAGGGGGTGAAGCTTTCTTT
CDR3 length: 15; D gene: TRBD1; V gene: TRBV4-1; J gene: TRBJ1-2; clone size: .; CDR3 protein: CASSQAGQINYGYTF; CDR3 DNA: TGCGCCAGCAGCCAAGCGGGACAGATTAACTATGGCTACACCTTC
CDR3 length: 13; D gene: .; V gene: TRBV11-2; J gene: TRBJ1-1; clone size: .; CDR3 protein: CASSVDRDTEAFF; CDR3 DNA: TGTGCCAGCAGCGTCGACCGGGACACTGAAGCTTTCTTT
CDR3 length: 13; D gene: .; V gene: TRBV5-4; J gene: TRBJ2-1; clone size: .; CDR3 protein: CASSLPPGDEQFF; CDR3 DNA: TGTGCCAGCAGCTTGCCCCCGGGGGATGAGCAGTTCTTC
CDR3 length: 13; D gene: TRBD2; V gene: TRBV11-2; J gene: TRBJ2-3; clone size: .; CDR3 protein: CASSFPGGDTQYF; CDR3 DNA: TGTGCCAGCAGCTTCCCGGGGGGAGATACGCAGTATTTT
CDR3 length: 14; D gene: .; V gene: TRBV6-5; J gene: TRBJ2-7; clone size: .; CDR3 protein: CASETARSSYEQYF; CDR3 DNA: TGTGCCAGCGAAACGGCGAGGAGCTCCTACGAGCAGTACTTC
CDR3 length: 13; D gene: .; V gene: TRBV30; J gene: TRBJ2-1; clone size: .; CDR3 protein: CAFDSTSYNEQFF; CDR3 DNA: TGTGCCTTTGACAGTACCTCCTACAATGAGCAGTTCTTC
CDR3 length: 16; D gene: TRBD2; V gene: TRBV11-2; J gene: TRBJ2-7; clone size: .; CDR3 protein: CASSLEVAGGSYEQYF; CDR3 DNA: TGTGCCAGCAGCTTAGAGGTAGCGGGGGGCTCCTACGAGCAGTACTTC
CDR3 length: 12; D gene: TRBD1; V gene: TRBV28; J gene: TRBJ1-1; clone size: once; CDR3 protein: CASGSTDREAFF; CDR3 DNA: TGTGCCAGCGGGTCGACGGACAGGGAGGCTTTCTTT
CDR3 length: 17; D gene: TRBD2; V gene: TRBV5-6; J gene: TRBJ2-1; clone size: .; CDR3 protein: CASSLLAGGPSYNEQFF; CDR3 DNA: TGTGCCAGCAGCTTGCTGGCGGGAGGACCTTCCTACAATGAGCAGTTCTTC
CDR3 length: 18; D gene: TRBD2; V gene: TRBV5-1; J gene: TRBJ2-1; clone size: .; CDR3 protein: CASSFITAGTSGTNEQFF; CDR3 DNA: TGCGCCAGCAGCTTTATTACGGCCGGGACTAGCGGTACCAATGAGCAGTTCTTC
CDR3 length: 15; D gene: .; V gene: TRBV14; J gene: TRBJ2-1; clone size: .; CDR3 protein: CASSPLYLGGNEQFF; CDR3 DNA: TGTGCCAGCAGCCCCCTATACCTGGGGGGCAATGAGCAGTTCTTC
CDR3 length: 15; D gene: .; V gene: TRBV6-1; J gene: TRBJ2-3; clone size: .; CDR3 protein: CASSEVIASTDTQYF; CDR3 DNA: TGTGCCAGCAGTGAAGTTATAGCTAGCACAGATACGCAGTATTTT
CDR3 length: 13; D gene: .; V gene: TRBV5-5; J gene: TRBJ1-5; clone size: .; CDR3 protein: CASSKQGTQPQHF; CDR3 DNA: TGTGCCAGCAGCAAGCAGGGCACTCAGCCCCAGCATTTT
CDR3 length: 15; D gene: .; V gene: TRBV28; J gene: TRBJ2-7; clone size: .; CDR3 protein: CASSLGGQPSYEQYF; CDR3 DNA: TGTGCCAGCAGTTTAGGTGGACAGCCCTCCTACGAGCAGTACTTC
CDR3 length: 17; D gene: TRBD2; V gene: TRBV10-3; J gene: TRBJ2-2; clone size: .; CDR3 protein: CAISEVALAAGTGELFF; CDR3 DNA: TGTGCCATCAGTGAGGTTGCGCTAGCGGCGGGCACCGGGGAGCTGTTTTTT
CDR3 length: 13; D gene: .; V gene: TRBV7-2; J gene: TRBJ1-5; clone size: .; CDR3 protein: CASSLGQHQPQHF; CDR3 DNA: TGTGCCAGCAGCTTAGGACAGCATCAGCCCCAGCATTTT
CDR3 length: 14; D gene: .; V gene: TRBV10-3; J gene: TRBJ1-4; clone size: .; CDR3 protein: CAISESTGWEKLFF; CDR3 DNA: TGTGCCATCAGTGAGTCTACAGGGTGGGAAAAACTGTTTTTT
CDR3 length: 15; D gene: .; V gene: TRBV19; J gene: TRBJ2-2; clone size: .; CDR3 protein: CASSIVVVRTGELFF; CDR3 DNA: TGTGCCAGTAGTATAGTAGTGGTTCGCACCGGGGAGCTGTTTTTT
CDR3 length: 15; D gene: TRBD1; V gene: TRBV5-4; J gene: TRBJ2-2; clone size: .; CDR3 protein: CASSAGQGVPGELFF; CDR3 DNA: TGTGCCAGCAGCGCCGGACAGGGCGTACCCGGGGAGCTGTTTTTT
CDR3 length: 14; D gene: TRBD1; V gene: TRBV4-2; J gene: TRBJ1-1; clone size: .; CDR3 protein: CASSHGQGATEAFF; CDR3 DNA: TGTGCCAGCAGCCACGGACAGGGGGCCACTGAAGCTTTCTTT
CDR3 length: 14; D gene: .; V gene: TRBV19; J gene: TRBJ2-7; clone size: once; CDR3 protein: CASSITDRSYEQYF; CDR3 DNA: TGTGCCAGTAGTATAACCGATCGGTCCTACGAGCAGTACTTC